What follows describes a single T cell receptor (beta chain). Its antigen is not identified. This sample was included in a study of T cell repertoires in cytomegalovirus infection. The overall study: Peptides in the study included HLA-C-restricted and HLA-B-restricted CMV epitopes.

One entry per CDR3 protein results from TCRdb running MiXCR on the reads. The sample records about 830,000 distinct CDR3 sequences, roughly 33% being singletons. The CDR3 spans 18 residues. V lost 3 bases, J lost 0 bases, and 18 bases lay in between. The germline gives CDR1 LNHDA, CDR2 SQIVND (reference sequence). The chain joins TRBV19 to TRBJ1-5; the D gene is possibly TRBD1 (5 bases). This clonotype was obtained from a human donor in good health (CMV status not recorded). Some clones in this sample may be carry-over from other donors' samples. This material consisted of cultured CD8+ T cells from PBMCs, taken from culture after CMV antigen stimulation. The CDR3 coding sequence is TGTGCCAGTAGTATCCCCCCTGTGGGGCACCTTAGCAATCAGCCCCAGCATTTT. Amino acid sequence: CASSIPPVGHLSNQPQHF. The whole variable domain, filled in from reference TRBV19 and TRBJ1-5, reads DGGITQSPKYLFRKEGQNVTLSCEQNLNHDAMYWYRQDPGQGLRLIYYSQIVNDFQKGDIAEGYSVSREKKESFPLTVTSAQKNPTAFYLCASSIPPVGHLSNQPQHFGDGTRLSIL.